The source of this T cell receptor beta chain is a study of sequential checkpoint blockade in melanoma. Sequenced by immunoSEQ multiplex PCR; TCRdb stores in-frame clones only, minus some. The sample lists some 10,000 clones, roughly 76% occurring once. Treatment in this sample: randomized to nivolumab then ipilimumab (arm A) or the reverse (arm B). None of the patients previously received DNA-damaging chemotherapy. From thawed PBMCs, live CD3+CD8+ cells negative for CD19 and CD56 were sorted. Deletions cut 2 bases from V and 6 bases from J, with 10 bases between. Germline lookup yields CDR1 MGHRA and CDR2 YSYEKL. The CDR3 runs 14 residues.

The receptor comes from a human donor with melanoma. The sample here was CD8+ T cells sorted from blood (inferred from file names), taken from a patient given nivolumab and ipilimumab in sequence. V and J are TRBV4-1 and TRBJ2-2; no clear D gene. CDR3 sequence: CASSQRLVAGELFF. The CDR3 nucleotides read TGCGCCAGCAGCCAAAGATTAGTTGCCGGGGAGCTGTTTTTT.